These T cell receptor beta chains were read from a single sample in a study of T-cell memory formation after mild COVID-19. TCRdb independently ran MiXCR on the 5' RACE reads; one entry per CDR3 protein. The repertoire holds approximately 480,000 distinct CDR3 sequences, with about 20% as singletons. Sequenced material: PBMCs or a T cell subset sorted from them (not recorded which). The source is an adult woman who had mild COVID-19 (a few samples of this study predate the infection). Cell type and time point are not known. The CDR3 runs from the conserved cysteine through the conserved F or W. D genes are given only for firm matches. Rows give clone size only sometimes, using once, few, many, or a class for an expanded clone.

clone_size	d_call	v_call	j_call	cdr3_nt	cdr3_aa
.	.	TRBV6-5	TRBJ1-2	TGTGCCAGCCGACTCAACCCGGGCGCCGGGGCTTTTGGCTACACCTTC	CASRLNPGAGAFGYTF
.	TRBD2	TRBV20-1	TRBJ2-5	TGCAGTGCTACGGGGACTAGCGGGAGCCTCCGGGAGACCCAGTACTTC	CSATGTSGSLRETQYF
.	.	TRBV20-1	TRBJ2-5	TGCAGTGCTAGAGACGGTGGTCAGGGGCTCCGGGGGCAAGAGACCCAGTACTTC	CSARDGGQGLRGQETQYF
few	TRBD1	TRBV12-3/TRBV12-4	TRBJ2-1	TGTGCCAGCAGTCTCGACAGGGGGCGCGCTAATGAGCAGTTCTTC	CASSLDRGRANEQFF
few	.	TRBV2	TRBJ2-5	TGTGCCAGCAGCGGGGGACAGCCAGGGGAGACCCAGTACTTC	CASSGGQPGETQYF
few	.	TRBV7-9	TRBJ2-7	TGTGCCAGCAGCTTAAGACCTTACTACGAGCAGTACTTC	CASSLRPYYEQYF
few	TRBD2	TRBV7-2	TRBJ2-7	TGTGCCAGCAGCCCTGCTCTTTTGGTAGCGGGGGGGACCTCCTACGAGCAGTACTTC	CASSPALLVAGGTSYEQYF
.	TRBD1	TRBV5-1	TRBJ1-1	TGCGCCAGCAGCTTAACCGGGACAGGGGTCACTGAAGCTTTCTTT	CASSLTGTGVTEAFF
.	.	TRBV30	TRBJ1-5	TGTGCCTGGAGTCCCAGCTCCAATCAGCCCCAGCATTTT	CAWSPSSNQPQHF
.	.	TRBV5-1	TRBJ2-1	TGCGCCAGCAGCTTGTCGGGGAATATGGATGAGCAGTTCTTC	CASSLSGNMDEQFF
few	TRBD1	TRBV18	TRBJ1-4	TGTGCCAGCTCGGCGGGACAGACTACGGAAAAACTGTTTTTT	CASSAGQTTEKLFF
few	TRBD1	TRBV6-5	TRBJ2-2	TGTGCCAGCAGTTACCCGGGGACAGGGGTCACCGGGGAGCTGTTTTTT	CASSYPGTGVTGELFF
.	.	TRBV7-9	TRBJ2-3	TGTGCCAGCAGCTTAGTCGGCCCTGACACAGATACGCAGTATTTT	CASSLVGPDTDTQYF
.	TRBD2	TRBV7-9	TRBJ2-1	TGTGCCAGCAGCTTAGGACTAGCGGGACCCTACAATGAGCAGTTCTTC	CASSLGLAGPYNEQFF
few	TRBD2	TRBV19	TRBJ2-5	TGTGCCAGTAGTATAGTACTAGCGGGGGCCGGGAGCCAAGAGACCCAGTACTTC	CASSIVLAGAGSQETQYF
few	.	TRBV7-9	TRBJ2-4	TGTGCCAGCAGCGGGCCGGGGGACCTAGCCAAAAACATTCAGTACTTC	CASSGPGDLAKNIQYF
.	.	TRBV6-5	TRBJ1-1	TGTGCCAGCATGCTTGGGGAGGAGACTGAAGCTTTCTTT	CASMLGEETEAFF
few	.	TRBV6-1	TRBJ2-7	TGTGCCAGCAGTGAAGCGCGCCTCGGAGAGCAGTACTTC	CASSEARLGEQYF
many	TRBD1	TRBV15	TRBJ2-7	TGTGCCACCAGCTACGGACAGGGGCCGAGCGAGCAGTACTTC	CATSYGQGPSEQYF
few	.	TRBV20-1	TRBJ1-5	TGCAGTGCTAGTTTAGGGGGGAATCAGCCCCAGCATTTT	CSASLGGNQPQHF
few	.	TRBV10-3	TRBJ1-6	TGTGCCATCAGTGACCTCGGTAGAAATTCACCCCTCCACTTT	CAISDLGRNSPLHF
many	TRBD2	TRBV4-3	TRBJ2-3	TGCGCCAGCAGCCAGGGGCTAGCGGGAGGAGATACGCAGTATTTT	CASSQGLAGGDTQYF
few	.	TRBV3-1	TRBJ2-3	TGTGCCAGCAGCCAAGCTCCGGGCACAGATACGCAGTATTTT	CASSQAPGTDTQYF
few	.	TRBV29-1	TRBJ2-5	TGCAGCACAATTCTATGGGTGGGAGAGACCCAGTACTTC	CSTILWVGETQYF
.	.	TRBV20-1	TRBJ2-3	TGCAGTGCTAGAGATCTGGGGGCTTTCACAGATACGCAGTATTTT	CSARDLGAFTDTQYF
.	.	TRBV1	TRBJ1-5	TGCACCAGCAGCCAAGCACAGGGTGGCAATCAGCCCCAGCATTTT	CTSSQAQGGNQPQHF
many	.	TRBV5-6	TRBJ1-5	TGTGCCAGCAGCTTGCAGGGTATCAATCAGCCCCAGCATTTT	CASSLQGINQPQHF
.	.	TRBV4-1	TRBJ2-1	TGCGCCAGCAGCCCGGTTAGCTCCTACAATGAGCAGTTCTTC	CASSPVSSYNEQFF
.	TRBD1	TRBV27	TRBJ1-1	TGTGCCAGCAGAGACGGACAGGGCCCGAACACTGAAGCTTTCTTT	CASRDGQGPNTEAFF
.	.	TRBV12-3/TRBV12-4	TRBJ1-2	TGTGCCAGCAGTCGCGTGGAAGTTGGCTACACCTTC	CASSRVEVGYTF
.	TRBD1	TRBV6-2/TRBV6-3	TRBJ2-5	TGTGCCAGCAGTTACGGCGACAGGGCATTCGTAGAGACCCAGTACTTC	CASSYGDRAFVETQYF
.	.	TRBV20-1	TRBJ1-1	TGCAGTGCTAGACGACCCGGGCTTATCACTGAAGCTTTCTTT	CSARRPGLITEAFF
many	TRBD1	TRBV7-8	TRBJ2-3	TGTGCCAGCAGCTCACTACCGGGACAGGGGGCCTTAGGGACAGATACGCAGTATTTT	CASSSLPGQGALGTDTQYF
.	TRBD1	TRBV7-9	TRBJ1-2	TGTGCCAGCAGCTTAGGAGCATACAGGGGGAATGGCTACACCTTC	CASSLGAYRGNGYTF
once	TRBD1	TRBV10-3	TRBJ2-1	TGTGCCATCAGTGAGGCGCCCGGGACAGGGAAGTTCTTC	CAISEAPGTGKFF
few	.	TRBV4-3	TRBJ2-2	TGCGCCAGCAGCCAGAAGGCGGCAGGGCAGCGCGGGGAGCTGTTTTTT	CASSQKAAGQRGELFF
.	TRBD1	TRBV5-1	TRBJ2-1	TGCGCCAGCAGCTTTGGAGGGTTACGACCGGGACAGGGGTCCTCCTACAATGAGCAGTTCTTC	CASSFGGLRPGQGSSYNEQFF
few	TRBD1	TRBV4-1	TRBJ2-7	TGCGCCAGCAGCCAACTTGTGGGACAGGCAGGGGGCGAGCAGTACTTC	CASSQLVGQAGGEQYF
.	.	TRBV3-1	TRBJ1-1	TGTGCCAGCAGCGCAACCCGAATGAACACTGAAGCTTTCTTT	CASSATRMNTEAFF
few	TRBD2	TRBV25-1	TRBJ2-1	TGTGCCAGCAGCTTTAGCGGGAAGTACAATGAGCAGTTCTTC	CASSFSGKYNEQFF
few	TRBD1	TRBV20-1	TRBJ1-2	TGCAGTGCTAGGCTGGGACAGAACAACTATGGCTACACCTTC	CSARLGQNNYGYTF
many	TRBD2	TRBV15	TRBJ2-1	TGTGCCACCAGCTTGGGGACTAGCGGGTACAATGAGCAGTTCTTC	CATSLGTSGYNEQFF
.	.	TRBV7-8	TRBJ2-7	TGTGCCAGCAGCTCCCTAAGGACACTCTACGAGCAGTACTTC	CASSSLRTLYEQYF
few	.	TRBV7-9	TRBJ2-1	TGTGCCAGCAGCTTACCGGATTCCCGATCCTACAATGAGCAGTTCTTC	CASSLPDSRSYNEQFF